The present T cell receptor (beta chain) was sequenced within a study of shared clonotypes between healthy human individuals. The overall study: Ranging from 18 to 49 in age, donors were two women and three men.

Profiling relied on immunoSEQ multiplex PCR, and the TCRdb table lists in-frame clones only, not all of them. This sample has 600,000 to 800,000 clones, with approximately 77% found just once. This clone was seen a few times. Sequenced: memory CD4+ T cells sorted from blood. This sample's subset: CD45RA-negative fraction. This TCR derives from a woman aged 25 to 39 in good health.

In DNA, the CDR3 is TGTGCCAGCAGTTCCCTACCGACAGGGAGGCGTTGGGCCAACGTCCTGACTTTC. Its protein product is CASSSLPTGRRWANVLTF. The chain carries TRBV27 and TRBJ2-6, with D perhaps matching TRBD1 (7 bases). Trimming cost V 4 bases and J 5 bases, with 21 bases left between them. Germline values: CDR1 MNHEY, CDR2 SMNVEV (reference sequence). This CDR3 has 18 residues.